This note documents a single T cell receptor (beta chain) sequence. Clones were sequenced by immunoSEQ multiplex PCR, and TCRdb holds only the in-frame ones, with some missing. Among about 210,000 clones listed, just over 90% were seen once. This sample is part of a study of blood T cell repertoires in COVID-19. Trimming pared 2 bases from V and 8 bases from J, leaving 10 bases between. Germline CDR1 KGHSH, CDR2 LQKENI. The CDR3 extends over 13 amino acids. The chain links TRBV18 to TRBJ2-1; unclear D gene. The TCR was taken from a man aged 25-45 years with acute or convalescent COVID-19. The material sequenced was peripheral blood. The CDR3 spells CASSPSVVDEQFF. Written as DNA, the CDR3 is TGTGCCAGCTCACCATCCGTTGTTGATGAGCAGTTCTTC.